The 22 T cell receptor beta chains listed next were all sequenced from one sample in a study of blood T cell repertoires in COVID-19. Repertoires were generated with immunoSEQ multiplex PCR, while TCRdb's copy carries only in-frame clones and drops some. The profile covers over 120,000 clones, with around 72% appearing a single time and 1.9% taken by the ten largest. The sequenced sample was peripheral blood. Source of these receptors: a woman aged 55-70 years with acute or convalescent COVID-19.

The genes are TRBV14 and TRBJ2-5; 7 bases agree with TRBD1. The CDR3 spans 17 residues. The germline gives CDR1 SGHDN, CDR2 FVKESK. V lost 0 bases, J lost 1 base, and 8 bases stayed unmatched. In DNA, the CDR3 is TGTGCCAGCAGCCAAGAGCGAAGGGGGCAACTCCAAGAGACCCAGTACTTC. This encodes CASSQERRGQLQETQYF. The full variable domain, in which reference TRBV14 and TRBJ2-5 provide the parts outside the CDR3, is EAGVTQFPSHSVIEKGQTVTLRCDPISGHDNLYWYRRVMGKEIKFLLHFVKESKQDESGMPNNRFLAERTGGTYSTLKVQPAELEDSGVYFCASSQERRGQLQETQYFGPGTRLLVL.

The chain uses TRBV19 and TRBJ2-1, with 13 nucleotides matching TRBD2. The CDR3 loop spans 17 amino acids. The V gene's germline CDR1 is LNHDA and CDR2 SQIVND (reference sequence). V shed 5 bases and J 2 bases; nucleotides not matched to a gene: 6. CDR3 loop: CASSRGLAGVAYNEQFF. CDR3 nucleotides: TGTGCCAGTAGTCGTGGACTAGCGGGAGTGGCCTACAATGAGCAGTTCTTC.

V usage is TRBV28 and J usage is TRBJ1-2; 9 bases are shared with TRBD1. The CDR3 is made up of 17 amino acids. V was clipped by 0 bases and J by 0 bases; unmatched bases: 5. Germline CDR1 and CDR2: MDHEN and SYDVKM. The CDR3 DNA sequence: TGTGCCAGCAGTTTATGGGGACAGGGCCCAGCTAACTATGGCTACACCTTC. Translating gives CASSLWGQGPANYGYTF.

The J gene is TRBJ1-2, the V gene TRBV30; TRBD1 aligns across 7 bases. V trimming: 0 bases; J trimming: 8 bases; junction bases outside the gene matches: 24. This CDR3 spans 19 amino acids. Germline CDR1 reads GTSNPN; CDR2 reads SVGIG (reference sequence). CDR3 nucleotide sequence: TGTGCCTGGAGTGTGCCTAGCGGGAGGGGGACCCGACAGGGAGACGGCTACACCTTC. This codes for CAWSVPSGRGTRQGDGYTF.

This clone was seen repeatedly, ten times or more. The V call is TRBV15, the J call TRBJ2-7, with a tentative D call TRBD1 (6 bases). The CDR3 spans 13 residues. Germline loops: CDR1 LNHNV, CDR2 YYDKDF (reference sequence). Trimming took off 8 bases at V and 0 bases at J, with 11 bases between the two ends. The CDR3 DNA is TGTGCCACCCGACAGGACAGCTCCTACGAGCAGTACTTC. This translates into CATRQDSSYEQYF.

The CDR3 sequence: CASSRDIAGELFF. CDR3 coding DNA: TGTGCCAGCAGCCGGGACATTGCCGGGGAGCTGTTTTTT. The rearrangement links TRBV3-1 (or the pseudogene TRBV3-2) to TRBJ2-2; TRBD1 might be the D (6 bases). From germline, CDR1 is LGHDT and CDR2 YNNKEL (reference sequence). The CDR3 has 13 residues. V was cut by 4 bases and J by 6 bases, with 9 bases left in between.

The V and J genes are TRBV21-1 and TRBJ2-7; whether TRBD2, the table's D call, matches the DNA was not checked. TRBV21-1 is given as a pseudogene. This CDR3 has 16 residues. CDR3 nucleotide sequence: TGTGCCAGCAGCAAAGTTAGTAGCCTTAGAACCTACGAGCAGTACTTC. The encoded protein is CASSKVSSLRTYEQYF.

CDR3 in amino acids: CASSEGRGTEAFF. DNA of the CDR3: TGTGCCAGTAGTGAGGGCCGGGGAACTGAAGCTTTCTTT. This sequence joins TRBV19 and TRBJ1-1; D not certain. Germline loops: CDR1 LNHDA, CDR2 SQIVND (reference sequence). Trimming left V 5 bases short and J 5 bases short, with 12 bases between. The length of the CDR3 is 13 residues.

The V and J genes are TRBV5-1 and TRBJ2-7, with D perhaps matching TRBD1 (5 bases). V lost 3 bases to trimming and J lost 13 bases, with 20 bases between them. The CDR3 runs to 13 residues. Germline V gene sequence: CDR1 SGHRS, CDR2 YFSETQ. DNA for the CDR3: TGCGCCAGCAGCTCCTACCCGACAGAATTGAACTACTTC. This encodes CASSSYPTELNYF.

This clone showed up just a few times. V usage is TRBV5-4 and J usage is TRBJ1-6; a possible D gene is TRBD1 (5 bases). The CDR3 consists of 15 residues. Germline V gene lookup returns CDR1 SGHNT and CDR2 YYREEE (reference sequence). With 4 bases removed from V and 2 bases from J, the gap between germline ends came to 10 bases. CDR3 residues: CASSPGGAYNSPLHF. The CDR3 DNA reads TGTGCCAGCAGCCCGGGGGGGGCCTATAATTCACCCCTCCACTTT.

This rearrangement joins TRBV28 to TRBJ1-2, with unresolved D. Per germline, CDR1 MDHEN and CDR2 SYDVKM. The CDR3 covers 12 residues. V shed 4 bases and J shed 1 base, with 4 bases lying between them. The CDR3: CASSSFNYGYTF. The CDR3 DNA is TGTGCCAGCAGTTCTTTTAACTATGGCTACACCTTC.

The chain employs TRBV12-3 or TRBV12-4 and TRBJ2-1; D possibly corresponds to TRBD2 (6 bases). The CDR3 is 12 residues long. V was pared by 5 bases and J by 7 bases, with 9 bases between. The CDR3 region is CASSGLANEQFF. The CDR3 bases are TGTGCCAGCAGTGGGCTAGCGAATGAGCAGTTCTTC.

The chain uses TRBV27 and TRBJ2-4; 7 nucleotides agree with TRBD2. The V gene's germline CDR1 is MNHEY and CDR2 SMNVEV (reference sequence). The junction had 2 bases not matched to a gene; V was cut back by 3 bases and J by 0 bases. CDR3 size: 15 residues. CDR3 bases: TGTGCCAGCAGTTTCCAGCGGGAAGCCAAAAACATTCAGTACTTC. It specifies CASSFQREAKNIQYF.

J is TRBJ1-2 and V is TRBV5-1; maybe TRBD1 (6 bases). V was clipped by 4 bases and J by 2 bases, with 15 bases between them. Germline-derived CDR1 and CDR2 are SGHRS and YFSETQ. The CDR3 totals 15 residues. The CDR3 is CASSLRDTPNYGYTF. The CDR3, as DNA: TGCGCCAGCAGCCTTCGGGACACACCAAACTATGGCTACACCTTC. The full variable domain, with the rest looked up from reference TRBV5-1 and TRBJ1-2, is KAGVTQTPRYLIKTRGQQVTLSCSPISGHRSVSWYQQTPGQGLQFLFEYFSETQRNKGNFPGRFSGRQFSNSRSEMNVSTLELGDSALYLCASSLRDTPNYGYTFGSGTRLTVV.

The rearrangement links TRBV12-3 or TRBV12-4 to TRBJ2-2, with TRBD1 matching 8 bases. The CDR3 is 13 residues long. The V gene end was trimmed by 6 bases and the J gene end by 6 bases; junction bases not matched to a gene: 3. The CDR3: CASRTGAPGELFF. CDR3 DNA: TGTGCCAGCAGGACAGGGGCCCCCGGGGAGCTGTTTTTT.

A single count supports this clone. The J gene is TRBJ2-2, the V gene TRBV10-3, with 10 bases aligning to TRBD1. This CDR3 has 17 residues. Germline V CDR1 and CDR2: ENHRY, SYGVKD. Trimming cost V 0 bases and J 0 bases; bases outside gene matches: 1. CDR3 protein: CAISESGTGANTGELFF. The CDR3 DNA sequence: TGTGCCATCAGTGAGTCCGGGACAGGGGCGAACACCGGGGAGCTGTTTTTT.

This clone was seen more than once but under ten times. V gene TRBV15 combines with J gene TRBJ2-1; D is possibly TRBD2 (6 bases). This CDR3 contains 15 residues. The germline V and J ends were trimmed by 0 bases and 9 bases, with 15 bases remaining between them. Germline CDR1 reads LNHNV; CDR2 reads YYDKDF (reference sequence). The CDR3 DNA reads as TGTGCCACCAGCAGAGATCGGCTTTGGGGAGGTGAGCAGTTCTTC. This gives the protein CATSRDRLWGGEQFF.

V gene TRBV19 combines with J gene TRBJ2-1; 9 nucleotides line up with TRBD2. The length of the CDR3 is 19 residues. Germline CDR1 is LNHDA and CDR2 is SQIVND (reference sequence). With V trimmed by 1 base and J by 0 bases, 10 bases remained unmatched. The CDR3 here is CASSIGFLAGKSSYNEQFF. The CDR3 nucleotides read TGTGCCAGTAGTATAGGTTTTCTAGCGGGGAAGAGCTCCTACAATGAGCAGTTCTTC. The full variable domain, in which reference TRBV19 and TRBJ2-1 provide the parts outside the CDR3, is DGGITQSPKYLFRKEGQNVTLSCEQNLNHDAMYWYRQDPGQGLRLIYYSQIVNDFQKGDIAEGYSVSREKKESFPLTVTSAQKNPTAFYLCASSIGFLAGKSSYNEQFFGPGTRLTVL.

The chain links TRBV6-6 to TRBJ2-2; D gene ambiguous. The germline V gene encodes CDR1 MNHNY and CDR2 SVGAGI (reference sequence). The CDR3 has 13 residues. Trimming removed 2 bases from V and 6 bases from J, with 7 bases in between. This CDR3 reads CASSYIKPGELFF. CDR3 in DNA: TGTGCCAGCAGTTACATCAAGCCCGGGGAGCTGTTTTTT.

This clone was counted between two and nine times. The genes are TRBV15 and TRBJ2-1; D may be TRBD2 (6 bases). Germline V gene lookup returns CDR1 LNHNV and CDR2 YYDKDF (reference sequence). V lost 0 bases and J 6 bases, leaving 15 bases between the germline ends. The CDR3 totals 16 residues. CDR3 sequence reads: CATSRDSNGRGNEQFF. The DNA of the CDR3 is TGTGCCACCAGCAGAGACTCAAACGGGAGAGGCAATGAGCAGTTCTTC.

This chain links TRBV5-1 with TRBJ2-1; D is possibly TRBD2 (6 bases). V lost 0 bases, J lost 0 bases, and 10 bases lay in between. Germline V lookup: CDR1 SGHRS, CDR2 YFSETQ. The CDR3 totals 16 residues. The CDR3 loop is CASSLVAGSSYNEQFF. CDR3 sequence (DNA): TGCGCCAGCAGCTTGGTGGCGGGGAGCTCCTACAATGAGCAGTTCTTC.

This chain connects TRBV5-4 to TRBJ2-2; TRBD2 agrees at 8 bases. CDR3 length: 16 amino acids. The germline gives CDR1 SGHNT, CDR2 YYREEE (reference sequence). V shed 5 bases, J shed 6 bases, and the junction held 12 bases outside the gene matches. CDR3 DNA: TGTGCCAGCAGAATTAAGGGGACTAGAGGTGCCGGGGAGCTGTTTTTT. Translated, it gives CASRIKGTRGAGELFF.